One and the same sample provided the 21 T cell receptor beta chains below, sequenced in a study of T cells in Graves' hyperthyroidism and ophthalmopathy. RNA transcripts provided the source from which TCR beta CDR3 regions were amplified. The primer set for the first-round RT-PCR of the TCR CDR3 was HTBI. TCRdb processed the multiplex PCR reads anew with MiXCR; each CDR3 protein has one entry. Among approximately 640,000 distinct CDR3 sequences listed, roughly 46% were seen once. The sample comprised peripheral blood or thyroid tissue (not recorded which). These receptor sequences come from an adult man with Graves' disease, either hyperthyroidism or ophthalmopathy (not recorded which).

This clonotype came up a few times. The chain uses TRBV9 and TRBJ2-7, with 9 bases aligning to TRBD2. The CDR3 totals 15 residues. The trim removed 5 bases at V and 0 bases at J, leaving 6 bases unmatched. Germline V gene sequence: CDR1 SGDLS, CDR2 YYNGEE. For the CDR3, the DNA is TGTGCCAGCAGTGTAAATAGCGGGAGCTCCTACGAGCAGTACTTC. This sequence encodes CASSVNSGSSYEQYF.

V and J are TRBV28 and TRBJ1-1, with D hard to call. The CDR3 has 14 residues. Germline V lookup: CDR1 MDHEN, CDR2 SYDVKM. V lost 7 bases and J lost 4, with 16 bases in between. The DNA for the CDR3 is TGTGCCAGCACCGAGGGCGGGGAGGGCACTGAAGCTTTCTTT. It translates to CASTEGGEGTEAFF. Complete variable domain (other parts from reference TRBV28 and TRBJ1-1): DVKVTQSSRYLVKRTGEKVFLECVQDMDHENMFWYRQDPGLGLRLIYFSYDVKMKEKGDIPEGYSVSREKKERFSLILESASTNQTSMYLCASTEGGEGTEAFFGQGTRLTVV.

The count of this clonotype is one. This chain links TRBV7-2 with TRBJ2-7; D possibly corresponds to TRBD2 (6 bases). The length of the CDR3 is 15 residues. Trimming pared 8 bases from V and 5 bases from J, leaving 22 bases between. Germline CDR1 is SGHTA and CDR2 is FQGNSA. CDR3 nucleotide sequence: TGTGCCAGCTCACCACTAGCAAGGGGTGGCGACGAGCAGTACTTC. Its translation is CASSPLARGGDEQYF.

This clonotype has ten or more counts. The chain uses TRBV10-3 and TRBJ1-6; the match to TRBD1 covers 7 bases. V was clipped by 0 bases and J by 9 bases; unmatched bases: 5. Germline V gives CDR1 ENHRY, CDR2 SYGVKD. The CDR3 has 15 amino acids. CDR3 nucleotides: TGTGCCATCAGTGAGTCGCCGACAGGGCTTTCACCCCTCCACTTT. Its protein is CAISESPTGLSPLHF.

The chain couples TRBV19 to TRBJ2-2; tentatively, D is TRBD1 (6 bases). V was trimmed by 5 bases and J by 6 bases, leaving 13 bases between them. The CDR3 has 14 residues. Germline V gene lookup returns CDR1 LNHDA and CDR2 SQIVND (reference sequence). CDR3 region: CASSAFTGPGELFF. In DNA, the CDR3 is TGTGCCAGTAGTGCTTTCACAGGGCCCGGGGAGCTGTTTTTT.

About this clonotype itself: The DNA is left out, because the CDR3 cannot be placed on it with certainty; the CDR3 is given as TCRdb lists it. The J gene is TRBJ1-5, the V gene TRBV15; the tabulated D call, TRBD1, remains unverified against the DNA. Germline assignment: CDR1 LNHNV and CDR2 YYDKDF (reference sequence). Counting both end residues, the CDR3 totals 18 amino acids. The chain's CDR3 is CISAPAASRYMGDQPQHF.

The chain uses TRBV10-3 and TRBJ2-5; perhaps TRBD1 as D (5 bases). Germline V CDR1 and CDR2: ENHRY, SYGVKD. V shed 4 bases and J shed 3 bases, with 18 bases lying between them. This CDR3 has 16 residues. CDR3 nucleotide sequence: TGTGCCATCAGTGGGTCGTGGCAGGGTGTAAAAGAGACCCAGTACTTC. It translates to CAISGSWQGVKETQYF.

This clonotype came up many times. The chain carries TRBV19 and TRBJ1-2; no definite D call. V lost 8 bases, J lost 2 bases, and 12 bases lay in between. Looked up from germline, CDR1 is LNHDA and CDR2 is SQIVND (reference sequence). There are 13 residues in the CDR3. The CDR3 protein is CASRHEGNYGYTF. As DNA, the CDR3 is TGTGCCAGTCGACATGAAGGAAACTATGGCTACACCTTC.

The V call is TRBV6-2 or TRBV6-3, the J call TRBJ2-7; D is ambiguous. V lost 0 bases and J 5 bases, leaving 14 bases between the germline ends. CDR1 and CDR2 from the germline V gene are MNHEY and SVGEGT. CDR3 size: 15 residues. The CDR3 bases are TGTGCCAGCAGTTACTCGTGGGGATTTGGGAACGAGCAGTACTTC. It specifies CASSYSWGFGNEQYF.

This clonotype has only a few counts. CDR3 sequence (DNA): TGTGCCAGCAGTACGCAACAAACTAATGAAAAACTGTTTTTT. Translation: CASSTQQTNEKLFF. V and J are TRBV7-9 and TRBJ1-4; D uncertain. Between the trimmed V and J ends, which lost 6 bases and 1 base, there was a span of 9 bases. The CDR3 has 14 residues. Germline V CDR1 and CDR2: SEHNR, FQNEAQ (reference sequence). Combining the CDR3 with reference TRBV7-9 and TRBJ1-4 gives the whole variable domain DTGVSQNPRHKITKRGQNVTFRCDPISEHNRLYWYRQTLGQGPEFLTYFQNEAQLEKSRLLSDRFSAERPKGSFSTLEIQRTEQGDSAMYLCASSTQQTNEKLFFGSGTQLSVL.

V usage is TRBV5-1 and J usage is TRBJ1-5; D remains unclear. The germline V gene encodes CDR1 SGHRS and CDR2 YFSETQ. V was shortened by 10 bases and J by 1 base, with 6 bases between the two germline ends. The CDR3 has 11 residues. CDR3 in amino acids: CAPTSNQPQHF. CDR3 DNA: TGCGCCCCCACAAGCAATCAGCCCCAGCATTTT. Drawing the rest from reference TRBV5-1 and TRBJ1-5, the complete variable domain is KAGVTQTPRYLIKTRGQQVTLSCSPISGHRSVSWYQQTPGQGLQFLFEYFSETQRNKGNFPGRFSGRQFSNSRSEMNVSTLELGDSALYLCAPTSNQPQHFGDGTRLSIL.

In regard to this clonotype: At one end, the junction sequence differs from germline, possibly due to a read error. The chain links TRBV10-3 to TRBJ2-7, with D unclear. Germline-derived CDR1 and CDR2 are ENHRY and SYGVKD. CDR3 size: 12 residues. In DNA, the CDR3 is TGTGCCAGCAGTGAATCTTTTTACGAGCAGTACTTC. Amino acids: CASSESFYEQYF.

Remarks on this clonotype: A much larger clone lies a single base off, so this may be a read error. This rearrangement joins TRBV20-1 to TRBJ2-7; D gene uncertain. From germline, CDR1 is DFQATT and CDR2 SNEGSKA (reference sequence). Trimming removed 2 bases from V and 2 bases from J, with 10 bases in between. The CDR3 has 13 amino acids. The CDR3, as DNA: TGCAGTGCTAGAAGGGCAGGCCCCTACGAGCAGTACTTC. Its translation: CSARRAGPYEQYF.

A remark on this clonotype: Given a much more abundant clone one base away, this may be a read error. The V and J genes are TRBV20-1 and TRBJ2-2; D is undetermined. The CDR3 extends over 12 amino acids. From germline, CDR1 is DFQATT and CDR2 SNEGSKA (reference sequence). The V and J ends lost 6 bases and 7 bases respectively, with 12 bases between them. The CDR3 coding sequence is TGCAGTGCGAAGACCACGGACGGGGAGCTGTTTTTT. Translating it yields CSAKTTDGELFF.

Points on this clonotype: At one boundary the junction diverges from the germline segment, which might be a read error. V usage is TRBV6-6 and J usage is TRBJ1-6, with a tentative D call TRBD1 (6 bases). The CDR3 runs 18 residues. Germline V gene sequence: CDR1 MNHNY, CDR2 SVGAGI (reference sequence). The CDR3 region is CASSDMGGGGSYNSPLHF. CDR3 in DNA: TGCGCCAGCAGTGACATGGGTGGAGGGGGCTCCTATAATTCACCCCTCCACTTT.

CDR3 bases: TGCAGTGCTAGAGAGGACATCTTGACTGAAGCTTTCTTT. Translation gives CSAREDILTEAFF. The chain uses TRBV20-1 and TRBJ1-1, with D possibly TRBD1 on 5 matching bases. Germline values: CDR1 DFQATT, CDR2 SNEGSKA (reference sequence). The CDR3 length is 13 residues. V was pared by 0 bases and J by 5 bases, with 10 bases between.

The rearrangement joins TRBV2 to TRBJ1-2; 8 nucleotides match TRBD1. Germline V gene lookup returns CDR1 SNHLY and CDR2 FYNNEI. The CDR3 runs to 14 residues. J gave up 5 bases and V 3 bases, and 5 bases lay outside the gene matches. CDR3 region: CASSDTGGPYGYTF. The CDR3 DNA follows: TGTGCCAGCAGTGATACAGGGGGGCCTTATGGCTACACCTTC.

This chain uses TRBV20-1 with TRBJ2-5; 7 bases match TRBD2. Looked up from germline, CDR1 is DFQATT and CDR2 is SNEGSKA (reference sequence). The CDR3 has 14 residues. V lost 3 bases, J lost 2 bases, and 6 bases stayed unmatched. The CDR3 nucleotides read TGCAGTGCTAGCCTGATTAGCGGGCAAGAGACCCAGTACTTC. This translates into CSASLISGQETQYF.

This clonotype was picked up a small number of times. The chain links TRBV6-6 to TRBJ1-1; possible D gene TRBD1, 5 bases. With 7 bases removed from V and 4 bases from J, the gap between germline ends came to 13 bases. CDR3 length: 13 residues. The germline CDR1 and CDR2 sequences are MNHNY and SVGAGI (reference sequence). The CDR3 DNA sequence: TGTGCCAGCAAAAGGGATGGGACCACTGAAGCTTTCTTT. Amino acid sequence: CASKRDGTTEAFF.

V usage is TRBV20-1 and J usage is TRBJ2-5; 11 bases agree with TRBD1. CDR1 DFQATT and CDR2 SNEGSKA come from the germline V gene (reference sequence). This CDR3 has 14 residues. The V segment lost 4 bases and the J segment 4 bases; nucleotides outside the gene matches: 5. CDR3 in DNA: TGCAGTGCTATAAGGACAGGGGGCACAGAGACCCAGTACTTC. Its protein product is CSAIRTGGTETQYF.

In its sample, this clonotype was seen many times. V and J are TRBV6-5 and TRBJ1-1; the D gene is possibly TRBD1 (6 bases). The CDR3 loop spans 14 amino acids. The germline gives CDR1 MNHEY, CDR2 SVGAGI. The V end was cut by 6 bases, the J end by 3 bases, with 14 bases between. This chain's CDR3 is CASREMQGHTEAFF. The CDR3 coding sequence is TGTGCCAGCAGGGAAATGCAGGGGCACACTGAAGCTTTCTTT.